These 9 T cell receptor beta chains came from one sample sequenced in a study of cytomegalovirus exposure and HLA in healthy donors. Researchers ran the PCR with 60 Vbeta and 13 Jbeta primers. Assay used: immunoSEQ multiplex PCR; TCRdb lists only in-frame clones, some missing. The top ten hold roughly 40% of the sample, which has around 29,000 clones, roughly 66% seen once. Sequenced input: PBMCs. The receptors were sampled from a male donor in good health and CMV-seropositive.

This clone was seen more than once but under ten times. The chain links TRBV11-2 to TRBJ1-5; TRBD1 matches 9 bases. The CDR3 extends over 15 amino acids. After removal of 4 bases from V and 5 bases from J, the junction contained 6 bases not matched to a gene. The germline V gene has CDR1 SGHAT and CDR2 FQNNGV. CDR3 sequence reads: CASSSDRGIHQPQHF. As DNA, the CDR3 is TGTGCCAGCAGCTCTGACAGGGGGATTCATCAGCCCCAGCATTTT.

V is TRBV18 and J is TRBJ2-7, with a weak D call TRBD2 (6 bases). This CDR3 has 14 residues. From germline, CDR1 is KGHSH and CDR2 LQKENI. V was clipped by 3 bases and J by 5 bases, with 14 bases between them. The CDR3 nucleotides read TGTGCCAGCTCACCGGTACAGGTAGCGGACGAGCAGTACTTC. Its protein product is CASSPVQVADEQYF.

CDR3 amino acids: CASSLWGVGMFF. The CDR3 nucleotides are TGTGCCAGCAGCTTGTGGGGGGTAGGGATGTTCTTC. The rearrangement uses TRBV7-2 and TRBJ2-1, with D maybe TRBD2 (6 bases). Germline V gene data show CDR1 as SGHTA and CDR2 as FQGNSA. The CDR3 is 12 residues long. Trimming cost V 3 bases and J 15 bases, with 15 bases left between them.

The chain couples TRBV25-1 to TRBJ1-4; D is uncertain. V was clipped by 3 bases and J by 5 bases, with 13 bases between them. This CDR3 contains 15 residues. CDR1 MGHDK and CDR2 SYGVNS come from the germline V gene. In DNA form, the CDR3 reads TGTGCCAGCAGTGAGGTCCGGGAATTCAATGAAAAACTGTTTTTT. This sequence encodes CASSEVREFNEKLFF.

This clone is a singleton in its sample. The V call is TRBV5-1, the J call TRBJ1-3; 7 bases are shared with TRBD1. V lost 4 bases to trimming and J lost 0 bases; unmatched junction nucleotides: 7. The CDR3 is made up of 16 amino acids. The germline CDR1 and CDR2 sequences are SGHRS and YFSETQ. CDR3 DNA sequence: TGCGCCAGCAGCGTCCCGGGACAGCTCTCTGGAAACACCATATATTTT. Translation gives CASSVPGQLSGNTIYF.

This chain uses TRBV5-8 with TRBJ1-2, with D possibly matching TRBD1 (6 bases). V gave up 4 bases and J gave up 7 bases, with 17 bases separating them. Germline CDR1 SGHTS, CDR2 YDEGEE. There are 14 residues in the CDR3. The CDR3 region is CASSGWGLGFGYTF. The CDR3 nucleotides read TGTGCCAGCAGCGGATGGGGGCTGGGGTTTGGCTACACCTTC.

The table lists this clone with a few counts. The chain links TRBV7-2 to TRBJ2-7; 11 bases match TRBD2. Germline-derived CDR1 and CDR2 are SGHTA and FQGNSA. The CDR3 spans 18 residues. The V and J ends lost 0 bases and 7 bases, in that order; junction bases with no gene match: 14. This chain's CDR3 is CASSLAEGSGGASGEQYF. The CDR3 nucleotides read TGTGCCAGCAGCTTAGCGGAGGGTAGCGGGGGGGCGAGCGGGGAGCAGTACTTC.

The chain is built from TRBV10-2 and TRBJ1-2, with 7 positions matching TRBD1. The V and J ends lost 6 bases and 6 bases, in that order; junction bases with no gene match: 10. CDR3 length: 14 residues. Per germline, CDR1 WSHSY and CDR2 SAAADI. For the CDR3, the DNA is TGCGCCAGCAGGAAGGGTCAGGGGGTGAATGGCTACACCTTC. Its translation is CASRKGQGVNGYTF.

The gene calls are TRBV5-6 and TRBJ2-1, with 8 positions matching TRBD2. Losses at the gene ends were 0 bases for V and 11 bases for J; bases not matched to a gene: 4. There are 13 residues in the CDR3. Germline CDR1 and CDR2: SGHDT and YYEEEE. The CDR3 here is CASSLGAGDQQFF. The CDR3 nucleotides read TGTGCCAGCAGCTTGGGAGCGGGGGACCAGCAGTTCTTC.